This TCR beta chain was captured in a study of blood T cell repertoires in COVID-19. This clone was detected a few times. The same CDR3 also results from other DNA sequences found in this sample. Profiled with immunoSEQ multiplex PCR; TCRdb holds only in-frame clones, not every one. The sample lists about 210,000 clones; about 91% were seen once. The CDR3 has 15 amino acids. The germline V gene has CDR1 SGHAT and CDR2 FQNNGV. J was trimmed by 1 base and V by 5 bases; bases with no gene match: 5. Sequencing was carried out using peripheral blood. The rearrangement links TRBV11-2 to TRBJ1-1, with TRBD1 matching over 9 bases. The sequence was obtained from a woman aged 40 to 55 with acute or convalescent COVID-19. The CDR3 sequence: CASSITTGGNTEAFF. The CDR3 bases are TGTGCCAGCAGCATCACGACAGGGGGGAACACTGAAGCTTTCTTT.